This T cell receptor beta chain was sequenced during a study of T cells in Graves' hyperthyroidism and ophthalmopathy. Whole-study results and caveats: Most thyroid clonotypes expanded above 0.001 appeared in blood too.

RNA transcripts gave rise to amplified TCR beta CDR3 regions. Initially, a first-round RT-PCR of the TCR CDR3 employed the HTBI primer set. TCRdb ran MiXCR on the multiplex PCR reads and lists one entry per CDR3 protein. The sample shows roughly 380,000 distinct CDR3 sequences, about 14% of them seen only once. Remarks on this clonotype: Its antigen remains unidentified.

Based on clinical symptoms, serum thyroxine and TRAb, thyroid ultrasound and orbital computed tomography, diagnoses were reached. This sequence was found in a woman between 55 and 75 years old with Graves' hyperthyroidism. Sequenced: blood.

The CDR3 loop is CATSELGQGLYEQFF. CDR3 DNA: TGTGCCACCAGTGAATTGGGACAGGGGTTGTATGAGCAGTTCTTC. The chain recombines TRBV24-1 with TRBJ2-1, with TRBD1 matching over 10 bases. Germline assignment: CDR1 KGHDR and CDR2 SFDVKD. With 4 bases clipped from V and 8 bases from J, the junction kept 7 bases outside the gene matches. The CDR3 totals 15 residues.